The clone carrying this TCR beta chain has a handful of counts. The antigen remains undetermined. The CDR3 has 15 residues. After removal of 5 bases from V and 10 bases from J, the junction contained 11 bases not matched to a gene. Per germline, CDR1 MNHEY and CDR2 SVGEGT. The data were produced by immunoSEQ multiplex PCR, yet TCRdb's version contains in-frame clones alone and is incomplete. The sample lists about 180,000 clones; 87% were seen once. The data derive from a study of Ad26.COV2.S vaccination and SARS-CoV-2 variants. The study, taken as a whole, reports: Analytic work on TCR breadth and depth might have understated the full extent of total T cell responses. Comparable non-spike TCR breadth was observed in vaccine and placebo recipients. Placebo recipients trailed vaccine recipients in spike-specific TCR breadth.

This chain joins TRBV6-2 or TRBV6-3 and TRBJ1-6; 7 bases agree with TRBD1. Sample: peripheral blood, taken after recovery from COVID-19. The source of this sequence is a human donor who had recovered from COVID-19. CDR3 protein: CASSLPRGLESPLHF. CDR3 nucleotide sequence: TGTGCCAGCAGTCTCCCTAGGGGGCTCGAATCACCCCTCCACTTT.